This TCR beta chain emerged from a study of T cells after yellow fever vaccination. Findings and caveats of the study: Researchers noted that a small share of clonotypes showed up in both CD4 and CD8 compartments.

This clonotype appeared many times. Its target is unknown. This CDR3 region has 14 residues. J gave up 7 bases and V 4 bases, and 10 bases lay outside the gene matches. Germline V gene lookup returns CDR1 SGHRS and CDR2 YFSETQ. A single record per CDR3 protein comes from TCRdb applying MiXCR to the 5' RACE reads. The sample records some 220,000 distinct CDR3 sequences, 3% to 3.5% being singletons. The sequences come from CD4+ T cells sorted from PBMCs, collected 10 days after the yellow fever booster vaccination. The V call is TRBV5-1, the J call TRBJ1-1; the match to TRBD1 covers 7 bases. The sequence was collected from a man between 18 and 35 years old who received the YFV17D yellow fever vaccine. CDR3 nucleotide sequence: TGCGCCAGCAGCGAAACACAGGGGTTAGGTGAAGCTTTCTTT. It encodes CASSETQGLGEAFF.